The TCR delta chain described here comes from a study of gammadelta T cells in human blood (dated by TCRdb to 2020 to 2021). On the study overall, not on this receptor specifically: According to the study, polyclonal expansion of innate gamma-delta T cells right after birth appeared to be driven by microbial exposure.

CDR1 and CDR2, per the germline V gene (reference sequence), are TVYSNPD and GDNSRS. The CDR3, from cysteine to phenylalanine, totals 18 residues. The only DNA kept is the CDR3, 54 bases in frame from the first base. V loses 2 bases at its end and J loses 3 bases; junction bases beyond the gene matches: 16. A remark on this clone: No antigen is known for it. Since a far larger clone is one base different, this is likely a read error.

Preparation of the library involved RT-PCR. The sequencing machine was an Illumina MiSeq. Via CATT, TCRdb reprocessed the public reads, and rows with identical DNA were then joined. The sample data list roughly 780 delta-chain clones, and approximately 58% of these were observed just once. In total, the top ten clones hold 20% of the sample. Sequenced material: non-Vgamma9Vdelta2 gamma-delta T cells from cord blood. The rearrangement combines TRDV3 with TRDJ1; TRDD3 matches 12 bases in the middle. The sequence came from a newborn. For the CDR3, the sequence is CAFGLGDTRRGKADKLIF. The nucleotide sequence reads as follows: TGTGCCTTTGGACTGGGGGATACCCGTCGGGGAAAGGCCGATAAACTCATCTTT.